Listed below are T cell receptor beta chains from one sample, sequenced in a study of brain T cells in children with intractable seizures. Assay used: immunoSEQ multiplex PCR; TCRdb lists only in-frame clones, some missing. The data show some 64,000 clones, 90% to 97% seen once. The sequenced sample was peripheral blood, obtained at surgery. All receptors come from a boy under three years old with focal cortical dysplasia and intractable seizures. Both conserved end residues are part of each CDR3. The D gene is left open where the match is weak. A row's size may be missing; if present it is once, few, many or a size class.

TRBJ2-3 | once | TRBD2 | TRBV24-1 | TGTGCCACCAGTGATTTTTCGGGGGGTACGCAGTATTTT | CATSDFSGGTQYF
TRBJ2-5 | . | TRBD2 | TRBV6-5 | TGTGCCAGCAGTTTCGCGGGAGTTAGGGGGACCCAGTACTTC | CASSFAGVRGTQYF
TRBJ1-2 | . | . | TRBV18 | TGTGCCAGCTCATCCGCTTATAAAGCTAACTATGGCTACACCTTC | CASSSAYKANYGYTF
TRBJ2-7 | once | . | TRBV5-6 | TGTGCCAGCAGTTGGGGTGGCGACTTCTACGAGCAGTACTTC | CASSWGGDFYEQYF
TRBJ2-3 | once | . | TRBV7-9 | TGTGCCAGCAGCTTATATGGCGATACGCAGTATTTT | CASSLYGDTQYF
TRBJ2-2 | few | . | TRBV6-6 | TGTGCCAGCAGTTACACGTCCTGGGGGGCCGGGGAGCTGTTTTTT | CASSYTSWGAGELFF
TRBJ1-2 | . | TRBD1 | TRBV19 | TGTGCCAGTAGTATGGCCCCCAGGGGGCCCGGTGGCTACACCTTC | CASSMAPRGPGGYTF
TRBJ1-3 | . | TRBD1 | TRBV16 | TGTGCCAGCAGCCAATTTGGCCAGGGGGCTGGAAACACCATATATTTT | CASSQFGQGAGNTIYF
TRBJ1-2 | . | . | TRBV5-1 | TGCGCCAGCAGCTTGGCCGGACAAGAGATCTATGGCTACACCTTC | CASSLAGQEIYGYTF
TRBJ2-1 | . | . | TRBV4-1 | TGCGCCAGCAGCCAAATGGCCCCCTGGCAGGGGATAAGGCAGTTCTTC | CASSQMAPWQGIRQFF
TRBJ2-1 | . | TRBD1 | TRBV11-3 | TGTGCCAGCAGCTCCTGGGCAGGGGGCAATGAGCAGTTCTTC | CASSSWAGGNEQFF
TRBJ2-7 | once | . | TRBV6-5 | TGTGCCAGCAGTTTAGTTTGGGGTGTAGACGAGCAGTACTTC | CASSLVWGVDEQYF
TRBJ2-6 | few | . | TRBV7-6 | TGTGCCAGCAGCCGAGTAGACCTGGGGCTAGGGAGCTCTGGGGCCAACGTCCTGACTTTC | CASSRVDLGLGSSGANVLTF